The next 31 T cell receptor beta chains were all read from a single sample in a study of regulatory T cells in long-lasting Graves disease. Extracted RNA from PBMCs served as the source of the TCR library. Via MiXCR, TCRdb re-called the reads, giving one row per CDR3 protein. The repertoire has about 870 distinct CDR3 sequences, 58% of them found once; the top ten carry about 13%. The sample in question was peripheral blood mononuclear cells (PBMCs), obtained with antithyroid drug treatment, in newly diagnosed or persistent Graves disease (not recorded which). The receptors originated from a female donor with Graves disease.

The rearrangement links TRBV12-3 or TRBV12-4 to TRBJ1-2; 8 bases match TRBD1. CDR3 length: 12 residues. V shed 4 bases and J 7 bases; nucleotides not matched to a gene: 2. CDR3 residues: CASSSDRGGYTF. Written as DNA, the CDR3 is TGTGCCAGCAGTTCCGACAGGGGTGGCTACACCTTC.

As regards this clonotype: An end of the junction differs from the germline gene, which may be a read error. The genes are TRBV7-6 and TRBJ1-3; D is possibly TRBD1 (5 bases). CDR1 is SGHVS and CDR2 is FNYEAQ in the germline V gene. The CDR3 loop spans 12 amino acids. DNA of the CDR3: TGTGCCAGCAGCAACACCGACCGGGACCTAAATTTT. Its translation is CASSNTDRDLNF.

This sequence joins TRBV29-1 and TRBJ2-1; 9 bases are shared with TRBD2. The CDR3 length is 14 residues. Per germline, CDR1 SQVTM and CDR2 ANQGSEA. V gave up 4 bases and J gave up 5 bases; unmatched junction bases: 6. Here the CDR3 reads CSVGGSGSNNEQFF. CDR3 DNA: TGCAGCGTTGGTGGTAGCGGGAGTAACAATGAGCAGTTCTTC.

V gene TRBV20-1 combines with J gene TRBJ1-1; unclear D gene. Germline V gene data show CDR1 as DFQATT and CDR2 as SNEGSKA (reference sequence). V lost 0 bases to trimming and J lost 3 bases, with 17 bases between them. This CDR3 is 16 amino acids long. The CDR3 nucleotides read TGCAGTGCTAGAGAGCTCAGGTCTGGTAGCGACACTGAAGCTTTCTTT. Translation: CSARELRSGSDTEAFF.

This clonotype is a singleton in its sample. The gene calls are TRBV13 and TRBJ2-4; 7 bases agree with TRBD1. J gave up 4 bases and V 3 bases, and 3 bases lay outside the gene matches. The germline V gene has CDR1 PRHDT and CDR2 FYEKMQ (reference sequence). This CDR3 region has 14 residues. This CDR3 reads CASSLGTEKNIQYF. The CDR3 bases are TGTGCCAGCAGCTTGGGGACAGAAAAAAACATTCAGTACTTC.

This clonotype was observed a single time. The chain employs TRBV7-2 and TRBJ2-5; no definite D call. The germline gives CDR1 SGHTA, CDR2 FQGNSA. The CDR3 sequence is 15 residues long. Trimming shortened V by 3 bases and J by 0 bases, and 11 bases separated the two germline ends. CDR3 sequence reads: CASSFEGEYQETQYF. CDR3 nucleotides: TGTGCCAGCAGCTTCGAAGGCGAGTACCAAGAGACCCAGTACTTC.

The gene calls are TRBV29-1 and TRBJ1-5; tentative D call: TRBD1 (5 bases). This CDR3 is 18 amino acids long. Trimming removed 0 bases at V and 2 bases at J, with 20 bases between. Germline CDR1 is SQVTM and CDR2 is ANQGSEA. The CDR3 coding sequence is TGCAGCGTTGAAGAATCGGGGGATACCATTAGCGGCAATCAGCCCCAGCATTTT. It specifies CSVEESGDTISGNQPQHF.

The chain is built from TRBV5-6 and TRBJ2-7; 9 positions agree with TRBD1. The CDR3 is 15 amino acids. Germline CDR1 SGHDT, CDR2 YYEEEE. The V gene end was trimmed by 2 bases and the J gene end by 2 bases; junction bases not matched to a gene: 5. The chain's CDR3 is CASSFSGTGTYEQYF. The CDR3 nucleotides are TGTGCCAGCAGCTTTTCCGGGACAGGGACCTACGAGCAGTACTTC.

This clonotype was seen a few times. The gene calls are TRBV6-2 or TRBV6-3 and TRBJ2-1; D uncertain. CDR3 length: 11 amino acids. Germline assignment: CDR1 MNHEY and CDR2 SVGEGT. Between the trimmed V and J ends, which lost 2 bases and 10 bases, there was a span of 6 bases. The chain's CDR3 is CASSYGGEQFF. In DNA, the CDR3 is TGTGCCAGCAGTTACGGTGGGGAGCAGTTCTTC.

The chain employs TRBV20-1 and TRBJ1-6; D might be TRBD1 (6 bases). CDR3 length: 15 residues. Deletions cut 0 bases from V and 6 bases from J, with 12 bases between. Germline loops: CDR1 DFQATT, CDR2 SNEGSKA (reference sequence). CDR3 nucleotides: TGCAGTGCTAGAGAAGCAGGGGTTAGTAATTCACCCCTCCACTTT. Translated, it gives CSAREAGVSNSPLHF.

This clonotype appeared a few times. This chain joins TRBV5-1 and TRBJ2-1, with 7 positions matching TRBD1. Germline loops: CDR1 SGHRS, CDR2 YFSETQ. J was trimmed by 7 bases and V by 0 bases; bases with no gene match: 7. CDR3 length equals 15 residues. CDR3 region: CASSLEGQPGNEQFF. CDR3 in DNA: TGCGCCAGCAGCTTGGAGGGACAGCCTGGGAATGAGCAGTTCTTC.

This clonotype was counted only a few times. The chain has TRBV25-1 and TRBJ2-6; D is uncertain. Trimming removed 5 bases from V and 0 bases from J, with 5 bases in between. This CDR3 has 14 residues. Germline loops: CDR1 MGHDK, CDR2 SYGVNS. The CDR3 protein is CASSHTSGANVLTF. CDR3 sequence (DNA): TGTGCCAGCAGTCACACCTCTGGGGCCAACGTCCTGACTTTC.

The chain employs TRBV18 and TRBJ1-1; 9 positions agree with TRBD1. With V trimmed by 3 bases and J by 3 bases, 5 bases remained unmatched. CDR1 is KGHSH and CDR2 is LQKENI in the germline V gene. The CDR3 is made up of 15 amino acids. CDR3 amino acids: CASSPFDRGYTEAFF. CDR3 DNA: TGTGCCAGCTCACCCTTCGACAGGGGGTACACTGAAGCTTTCTTT. Complete variable domain (other parts from reference TRBV18 and TRBJ1-1): NAGVMQNPRHLVRRRGQEARLRCSPMKGHSHVYWYRQLPEEGLKFMVYLQKENIIDESGMPKERFSAEFPKEGPSILRIQQVVRGDSAAYFCASSPFDRGYTEAFFGQGTRLTVV.

V is TRBV28 and J is TRBJ1-5; D possibly corresponds to TRBD1 (5 bases). Germline CDR1 reads MDHEN; CDR2 reads SYDVKM. V was clipped by 6 bases and J by 2 bases, with 17 bases between them. This CDR3 contains 16 residues. CDR3 DNA: TGTGCCAGCAGCCCCGGGGCAGGGAGACGCAATCAGCCCCAGCATTTT. It translates to CASSPGAGRRNQPQHF.

Notes on this clonotype: Mismatch with germline at one junction end may stem from a read error. V is TRBV2 and J is TRBJ2-1; D perhaps matches TRBD2 (7 bases). The CDR3 runs 12 residues. CDR1 and CDR2 from the germline V gene are SNHLY and FYNNEI. The CDR3 here is CASSQRGGQVIF. The DNA for the CDR3 is TGTGCCAGCAGCCAAAGGGGGGGCCAAGTGATCTTC.

The sample holds one count of this clonotype. This chain joins TRBV14 and TRBJ2-2; D call uncertain. V was trimmed by 1 base and J by 5 bases, leaving 5 bases between them. CDR3 size: 13 residues. Germline lookup yields CDR1 SGHDN and CDR2 FVKESK. CDR3 sequence: CASSQVSTGELFF. The CDR3 nucleotides read TGTGCCAGCAGCCAAGTATCGACCGGGGAGCTGTTTTTT.

V and J are TRBV13 and TRBJ1-1; D might be TRBD1 (5 bases). Germline CDR1 and CDR2: PRHDT and FYEKMQ (reference sequence). V gave up 5 bases and J gave up 0 bases, with 13 bases separating them. This CDR3 is 15 amino acids long. The CDR3 DNA sequence: TGTGCCAGCAGCGCGACCTGGGGGATGAACACTGAAGCTTTCTTT. This codes for CASSATWGMNTEAFF.

The chain links TRBV15 to TRBJ1-1; D gene ambiguous. V lost 0 bases, J lost 5 bases, and 7 bases lay in between. The CDR3 contains 13 residues. Germline CDR1 and CDR2: LNHNV and YYDKDF (reference sequence). CDR3 residues: CATSRDPSTEAFF. CDR3 DNA: TGTGCCACCAGCAGAGATCCCAGTACTGAAGCTTTCTTT.

In DNA form, the CDR3 reads TGTGCCAGCAGCTTAGGGACAGCCTACGAGCAGTACTTC. Translating it yields CASSLGTAYEQYF. The chain uses TRBV7-9 and TRBJ2-7; D is possibly TRBD1 (6 bases). The germline V and J ends were trimmed by 1 base and 2 bases, with 6 bases remaining between them. This CDR3 spans 13 amino acids. From germline, CDR1 is SEHNR and CDR2 FQNEAQ (reference sequence).

This clonotype occurred a few times. The V gene is TRBV20-1, the J gene TRBJ1-2; D gene uncertain. The CDR3 has 12 amino acids. The germline V and J ends were trimmed by 3 bases and 4 bases, with 9 bases remaining between them. Germline-derived CDR1 and CDR2 are DFQATT and SNEGSKA (reference sequence). The CDR3 protein is CSASRQIYGYTF. CDR3 nucleotides: TGCAGTGCTAGTCGGCAGATCTATGGCTACACCTTC.

The V call is TRBV11-2, the J call TRBJ1-2; D is undetermined. CDR3 size: 15 residues. Germline CDR1 is SGHAT and CDR2 is FQNNGV. Trimming removed 0 bases at V and 1 base at J, with 9 bases between. CDR3 sequence: CASSLETGNNYGYTF. DNA for the CDR3: TGTGCCAGCAGCTTAGAAACGGGGAATAACTATGGCTACACCTTC.

The chain links TRBV29-1 to TRBJ2-1, with unresolved D. Trimming stripped 3 bases from V and 2 bases from J, with 8 bases between. CDR3 length: 13 residues. Germline loops: CDR1 SQVTM, CDR2 ANQGSEA. The CDR3 bases are TGCAGCGTTGAGAAAGCTACCTACAATGAGCAGTTCTTC. It codes for CSVEKATYNEQFF.

The chain has TRBV5-5 and TRBJ2-5; TRBD1 might be the D (6 bases). The CDR3 sequence is 15 residues long. Germline assignment: CDR1 SGHKS and CDR2 YYEKEE (reference sequence). V was cut by 4 bases and J by 1 base, with 14 bases left in between. CDR3 DNA: TGTGCCAGCAGCACGAATAGGGGGTCCCAAGAGACCCAGTACTTC. This translates into CASSTNRGSQETQYF. The entire variable domain, with the rest obtained from reference TRBV5-5 and TRBJ2-5, is as follows: DAGVTQSPTHLIKTRGQQVTLRCSPISGHKSVSWYQQVLGQGPQFIFQYYEKEERGRGNFPDRFSARQFPNYSSELNVNALLLGDSALYLCASSTNRGSQETQYFGPGTRLLVL.

This clonotype was detected only a few times. This is likely a read error, given that the CDR3 carries no conserved phenylalanine or tryptophan at its end. No DNA is shown, since the ends of the CDR3 on it are uncertain; the CDR3 is the one TCRdb lists. This chain uses TRBV15 with TRBJ2-7; the listed D gene, TRBD1, was not tested against the DNA. Per germline, CDR1 LNHNV and CDR2 YYDKDF (reference sequence). Counting both end residues, the CDR3 totals 10 amino acids. This CDR3 is CATSTPPLYN.

This sequence joins TRBV28 and TRBJ1-2; 9 positions agree with TRBD1. The V and J ends lost 6 bases and 3 bases, in that order; junction bases with no gene match: 5. Germline V gene data show CDR1 as MDHEN and CDR2 as SYDVKM. The CDR3 runs 14 residues. This CDR3 reads CASSTGTGYYGYTF. Written as DNA, the CDR3 is TGTGCCAGCAGCACCGGGACAGGGTACTATGGCTACACCTTC.

This clonotype was seen a few times. This chain joins TRBV29-1 and TRBJ1-1; D might be TRBD1 (6 bases). This CDR3 is built from 13 residues. Germline assignment: CDR1 SQVTM and CDR2 ANQGSEA. The CDR3 reads CIYVGGSNTEAFF. The CDR3 coding sequence is TGCATCTACGTAGGGGGATCGAACACTGAAGCTTTCTTT.

This clonotype was seen more than once but under ten times. The rearrangement links TRBV6-6 to TRBJ1-2; tentative D call: TRBD1 (5 bases). The V end was cut by 0 bases, the J end by 10 bases, with 18 bases between. The CDR3 contains 15 residues. Per the germline V gene, CDR1 is MNHNY and CDR2 is SVGAGI (reference sequence). CDR3 in amino acids: CASSYSRVDSASYTF. The DNA of the CDR3 is TGTGCCAGCAGTTACTCAAGAGTTGACAGCGCATCCTACACCTTC.

This clonotype has more than one count but fewer than ten. The V and J genes are TRBV4-3 and TRBJ1-1; no firm D call. CDR3 size: 14 residues. CDR1 is LGHNA and CDR2 is YSLEER in the germline V gene. V dropped 1 base and J dropped 0 bases, with 6 bases sitting between them. The CDR3 DNA reads as TGCGCCAGCAGCCAAGGACTTTTGAACACTGAAGCTTTCTTT. As protein: CASSQGLLNTEAFF.

Only a few counts were recorded for this clonotype. The chain carries TRBV28 and TRBJ2-3; a weak D match, TRBD2 (7 bases). CDR3 length: 15 residues. The V and J ends lost 7 bases and 5 bases respectively, with 19 bases between them. Germline V gene data show CDR1 as MDHEN and CDR2 as SYDVKM. The CDR3 bases are TGTGCCAGCAAGTTCGCGGGGGCGCTTAAAGATACGCAGTATTTT. Translating it yields CASKFAGALKDTQYF.

V and J are TRBV2 and TRBJ2-1, with D maybe TRBD2 (6 bases). Germline V gene lookup returns CDR1 SNHLY and CDR2 FYNNEI. V was clipped by 6 bases and J by 5 bases, with 11 bases between them. The CDR3 is 13 residues long. The DNA of the CDR3 is TGTGCCAGCAGCGGGACTTCCGACAATGAGCAGTTCTTC. This sequence encodes CASSGTSDNEQFF. The complete variable domain, with remaining parts taken from reference TRBV2 and TRBJ2-1, reads EPEVTQTPSHQVTQMGQEVILRCVPISNHLYFYWYRQILGQKVEFLVSFYNNEISEKSEIFDDQFSVERPDGSNFTLKIRSTKLEDSAMYFCASSGTSDNEQFFGPGTRLTVL.

The CDR3 DNA follows: TGCAGCGCCTGCAGGGCAGTGAACACTGAAGCTTTCTTT. This gives the protein CSACRAVNTEAFF. This chain links TRBV29-1 with TRBJ1-1; the D gene is possibly TRBD1 (5 bases). The germline V gene has CDR1 SQVTM and CDR2 ANQGSEA. V gave up 7 bases and J gave up 0 bases, with 12 bases separating them. The CDR3 runs 13 residues.